These T cell receptor beta chains were read from a single sample in a study of early T cells in non-severe SARS-CoV-2 infection. In TCRdb, the 5' RACE reads were re-called with MiXCR into one record per CDR3 protein. The sample has tens of thousands of distinct CDR3 sequences, under 5.5% seen once; the top ten hold approximately 5.3%. Sequenced material: whole blood, taken at baseline. These receptors were collected from an adult who was a healthcare worker with PCR-confirmed SARS-CoV-2 infection or an uninfected control (not recorded which). Each CDR3 is given with its conserved first and last residue. Each record gives: V gene, clone size, CDR3 length, J gene, D gene, CDR3 protein, CDR3 DNA. D genes are given only for firm matches. Clone size is given as once, few, many or a size class.

>TRBV6-2/TRBV6-3|many|15|TRBJ2-5|-
CASSYSGLVQETQYF
TGTGCCAGCAGTTATAGTGGGCTAGTTCAAGAGACCCAGTACTTC
>TRBV20-1|many|18|TRBJ2-3|TRBD2
CSADEGGTLAGHTDTQYF
TGCAGTGCAGACGAGGGGGGGACCCTAGCGGGACACACAGATACGCAGTATTTT
>TRBV11-2|many|16|TRBJ2-5|TRBD1
CASSLGDRPVQETQYF
TGTGCCAGCAGCTTAGGGGACAGGCCTGTGCAAGAGACCCAGTACTTC
>TRBV27|many|16|TRBJ2-6|-
CASSFSPVSGANVLTF
TGTGCCAGCAGTTTCAGCCCGGTCTCTGGGGCCAACGTCCTGACTTTC
>TRBV10-1|many|17|TRBJ2-2|TRBD1
CASTSRQGQGPTGELFF
TGCGCCAGCACCTCGAGGCAAGGACAGGGGCCGACCGGGGAGCTGTTTTTT
>TRBV7-8|many|14|TRBJ1-1|-
CASSLDETHTEAFF
TGTGCCAGCAGCTTAGATGAGACCCACACTGAAGCTTTCTTT
>TRBV5-1|many|11|TRBJ2-7|-
CASSDSYEQYF
TGCGCCAGCAGCGACAGCTACGAGCAGTACTTC
>TRBV6-1|many|14|TRBJ2-5|TRBD2
CASRLAGAQETQYF
TGTGCCAGCCGGCTAGCGGGAGCTCAAGAGACCCAGTACTTC
>TRBV5-8|many|13|TRBJ1-6|-
CASSLLQGPPLHF
TGTGCCAGCAGCTTACTACAAGGCCCACCCCTCCACTTT
>TRBV7-2|many|16|TRBJ2-1|TRBD1
CASSLMGQGNYNEQFF
TGTGCCAGCAGCTTAATGGGACAGGGAAACTACAATGAGCAGTTCTTC
>TRBV6-2/TRBV6-3|many|16|TRBJ2-7|TRBD1
CASRGVPGQSSYEQYF
TGTGCCAGCAGAGGCGTACCGGGACAGTCTTCCTACGAGCAGTACTTC
>TRBV6-5|many|14|TRBJ1-5|TRBD1
CASSTGLSNQPQHF
TGTGCCAGCTCGACAGGGTTGAGCAATCAGCCCCAGCATTTT
>TRBV12-3/TRBV12-4|many|15|TRBJ1-4|-
CASSLYRGGDEKLFF
TGTGCCAGCAGTTTATATAGAGGGGGGGATGAAAAACTGTTTTTT
>TRBV10-3|many|13|TRBJ1-2|-
CAINPGSADGYTF
TGTGCCATCAATCCGGGGTCAGCGGATGGCTACACCTTC
>TRBV3-1|many|14|TRBJ2-7|TRBD2
CASSQGTRWGEQYF
TGTGCCAGCAGCCAAGGGACTAGGTGGGGCGAGCAGTACTTC
>TRBV5-1|many|13|TRBJ2-3|TRBD1
CASSTGTVVTQYF
TGCGCCAGCAGCACAGGGACAGTGGTTACGCAGTATTTT